Following are 20 T cell receptor beta chains from one sample sequenced in a study of blood T cell repertoires in COVID-19. Clones were sequenced by immunoSEQ multiplex PCR, and TCRdb holds only the in-frame ones, with some missing. In the table there are approximately 66,000 clones, 85% to 90% of which are singletons. The sequencing input was peripheral blood. All receptors come from a human donor with active COVID-19. The donor label of this sample is uncertain.

This chain links TRBV25-1 with TRBJ1-1, with D hard to call. From germline, CDR1 is MGHDK and CDR2 SYGVNS. CDR3 size: 15 residues. V gave up 2 bases and J gave up 2 bases, with 12 bases separating them. CDR3 in DNA: TGTGCCAGCAGTGAACCCCAGTCCTCAAACACTGAAGCTTTCTTT. The encoded protein is CASSEPQSSNTEAFF.

The V and J genes are TRBV24-1 and TRBJ1-2; D is uncertain. There are 14 residues in the CDR3. The germline CDR1 and CDR2 sequences are KGHDR and SFDVKD. Trimming took off 3 bases at V and 0 bases at J, with 7 bases between the two ends. In DNA, the CDR3 is TGTGCCACCAGTGATAGCAGGACTAACTATGGCTACACCTTC. Its protein product is CATSDSRTNYGYTF.

Worth noting for this clone: At one end, the junction sequence differs from germline, possibly due to a read error. The rearrangement links TRBV7-7 to TRBJ2-2; a weak D match, TRBD1 (7 bases). The CDR3 is 16 amino acids. Germline CDR1 SSHAT, CDR2 FNYEAQ (reference sequence). The DNA of the CDR3 is TGTGCTAGCAGCTTAGGGGGCCTAGCGCAGGCCGGGGAGCTGTTTTTT. It specifies CASSLGGLAQAGELFF.

The rearrangement links TRBV24-1 to TRBJ2-7, with TRBD1 identical over 8 bases. V shed 4 bases and J 4 bases; nucleotides not matched to a gene: 5. CDR1 and CDR2 (germline): KGHDR, SFDVKD. The CDR3 covers 14 residues. CDR3 in DNA: TGTGCCACCAGTGACTCCGGGACAGGTTACGAGCAGTACTTC. The encoded protein is CATSDSGTGYEQYF.

This clone came up a few times. V is TRBV18 and J is TRBJ1-6, with 9 positions matching TRBD1. The CDR3 sequence is 15 residues long. Germline V gene data show CDR1 as KGHSH and CDR2 as LQKENI. With V trimmed by 6 bases and J by 7 bases, 7 bases remained unmatched. The DNA for the CDR3 is TGTGCCAGCTCCGGACAGGGGCTTGGGAATTCACCCCTCCACTTT. Protein product: CASSGQGLGNSPLHF. Together with reference TRBV18 and TRBJ1-6, the CDR3 gives the full variable domain: NAGVMQNPRHLVRRRGQEARLRCSPMKGHSHVYWYRQLPEEGLKFMVYLQKENIIDESGMPKERFSAEFPKEGPSILRIQQVVRGDSAAYFCASSGQGLGNSPLHFGNGTRLTVT.

The chain uses TRBV13 and TRBJ2-2; possible D gene TRBD1, 6 bases. Germline V gene sequence: CDR1 PRHDT, CDR2 FYEKMQ (reference sequence). V was cut by 2 bases and J by 7 bases, with 14 bases left in between. The CDR3 covers 15 residues. In DNA, the CDR3 is TGTGCCAGCAGCTTAACAGGGACCAGAGACGGGGAGCTGTTTTTT. Translated, it gives CASSLTGTRDGELFF. Full variable domain (outside the CDR3, taken from reference TRBV13 and TRBJ2-2): AAGVIQSPRHLIKEKRETATLKCYPIPRHDTVYWYQQGPGQDPQFLISFYEKMQSDKGSIPDRFSAQQFSDYHSELNMSSLELGDSALYFCASSLTGTRDGELFFGEGSRLTVL.

This clone was counted a single time. The chain joins TRBV10-3 to TRBJ2-3; TRBD2 matches 11 bases. Germline lookup yields CDR1 ENHRY and CDR2 SYGVKD. V lost 0 bases and J lost 5; bases outside the gene matches: 10. The CDR3 has 18 amino acids. In nucleotides, the CDR3 is TGTGCCATCAGTGAGTCGTCCTTAGCGGGAGGGCCGTTAGATACGCAGTATTTT. Its translation: CAISESSLAGGPLDTQYF.

The chain recombines TRBV3-1 (or the pseudogene TRBV3-2) with TRBJ2-2, with a weak D call TRBD2 (5 bases). CDR3 length: 15 residues. Germline CDR1 is LGHDT and CDR2 is YNNKEL (reference sequence). The germline V and J ends were trimmed by 0 bases and 5 bases, with 10 bases remaining between them. The CDR3 DNA follows: TGTGCCAGCAGCCAAGATGGAGGCAGGACCGGGGAGCTGTTTTTT. It specifies CASSQDGGRTGELFF.

The rearrangement uses TRBV7-2 and TRBJ1-5, with D perhaps TRBD1 (6 bases). Germline CDR1 is SGHTA and CDR2 is FQGNSA. V gave up 4 bases and J gave up 6 bases, with 10 bases separating them. The CDR3 spans 13 residues. CDR3 in DNA: TGTGCCAGCAGCTATGGGGGCAGTCAGCCCCAGCATTTT. This sequence encodes CASSYGGSQPQHF.

This chain links TRBV6-5 with TRBJ2-3, with 8 bases matching TRBD2. CDR3 length: 14 amino acids. CDR1 and CDR2 from the germline V gene are MNHEY and SVGAGI. With V trimmed by 7 bases and J by 2 bases, 5 bases remained unmatched. The CDR3 DNA reads TGTGCCAGCACCGACGGACTAGCCACAGATACGCAGTATTTT. It specifies CASTDGLATDTQYF.

The rearrangement links TRBV19 to TRBJ1-2, with D perhaps matching TRBD1 (5 bases). Trimming shortened V by 3 bases and J by 5 bases, and 7 bases separated the two germline ends. This CDR3 has 12 amino acids. The germline V gene encodes CDR1 LNHDA and CDR2 SQIVND (reference sequence). CDR3 loop: CASSITGYGYTF. CDR3 nucleotides: TGTGCCAGTAGTATTACAGGTTATGGCTACACCTTC.

The gene calls are TRBV7-3 and TRBJ1-2; 9 positions match TRBD1. CDR3 length: 17 residues. From germline, CDR1 is SGHTA and CDR2 FQGTGA. With V trimmed by 0 bases and J by 6 bases, 11 bases remained unmatched. The CDR3 loop reads CASSLTFRDREVNGYTF. In DNA form, the CDR3 reads TGTGCCAGCAGCTTAACATTTCGGGACAGGGAGGTAAATGGCTACACCTTC.

The chain recombines TRBV6-5 with TRBJ1-5; D is unresolved. The V end lost 7 bases, the J end lost 7 bases, and 17 bases lay between the germline ends. The CDR3 is 14 residues long. CDR1 and CDR2 from the germline V gene are MNHEY and SVGAGI. CDR3: CASTRIAPGQPQHF. CDR3 coding DNA: TGTGCCAGCACTAGGATTGCGCCCGGACAGCCCCAGCATTTT.

The chain recombines TRBV21-1 with TRBJ2-5; the DNA was not used to check the table's D call, TRBD2. TRBV21-1 is marked as a pseudogene. The CDR3 consists of 13 residues. The CDR3 nucleotides read TGTGCCAGCAGAAACCGACTAGGAGAGACCCAGTACTTC. It codes for CASRNRLGETQYF.

This clone was picked up one time. One end of the junction is discordant with germline, which a read error may explain. The gene calls are TRBV28 and TRBJ1-2; 10 bases are shared with TRBD1. This CDR3 is 12 amino acids long. CDR1 MDHEN and CDR2 SYDVKM come from the germline V gene. CDR3 nucleotide sequence: TGTGCCAGCAGTTTCCTGACAGGGGGCCAGTTGTTC. It yields the protein CASSFLTGGQLF.

The chain employs TRBV5-1 and TRBJ2-3, with D unresolved. V was clipped by 5 bases and J by 1 base, with 8 bases between them. This CDR3 is built from 13 residues. Per the germline V gene, CDR1 is SGHRS and CDR2 is YFSETQ. CDR3 sequence: CASRHPGTDTQYF. The CDR3 nucleotides read TGCGCCAGCAGACACCCCGGCACAGATACGCAGTATTTT.

The rearrangement uses TRBV5-1 and TRBJ1-1; D is unresolved. Trimming left V 5 bases short and J 3 bases short, with 14 bases between. CDR3 length equals 14 residues. Germline lookup yields CDR1 SGHRS and CDR2 YFSETQ. CDR3 sequence reads: CASRLQVTDTEAFF. CDR3 nucleotides: TGCGCCAGCAGACTACAAGTGACTGACACTGAAGCTTTCTTT. Based on the CDR3 plus reference TRBV5-1 and TRBJ1-1, the full variable domain is KAGVTQTPRYLIKTRGQQVTLSCSPISGHRSVSWYQQTPGQGLQFLFEYFSETQRNKGNFPGRFSGRQFSNSRSEMNVSTLELGDSALYLCASRLQVTDTEAFFGQGTRLTVV.

J is TRBJ1-4 and V is TRBV18; the D is unclear. The CDR3 covers 15 residues. Germline V gene data show CDR1 as KGHSH and CDR2 as LQKENI. The V end lost 6 bases, the J end lost 3 bases, and 14 bases lay between the germline ends. CDR3 sequence: CASSPPGFANEKLFF. The CDR3 bases are TGTGCCAGCTCCCCCCCGGGGTTTGCTAATGAAAAACTGTTTTTT.

The V and J genes are TRBV7-2 and TRBJ2-4; D is possibly TRBD2 (6 bases). CDR3 length equals 16 residues. Trimming took off 2 bases at V and 8 bases at J, with 19 bases between the two ends. CDR1 is SGHTA, CDR2 FQGNSA, per germline. CDR3 in DNA: TGTGCCAGCAGCTTAATTCCGGGAGCCTTGGGGGACATTCAGTACTTC. Amino acid sequence: CASSLIPGALGDIQYF. Filled out from reference TRBV7-2 and TRBJ2-4, the complete variable domain reads GAGVSQSPSNKVTEKGKDVELRCDPISGHTALYWYRQSLGQGLEFLIYFQGNSAPDKSGLPSDRFSAERTGGSVSTLTIQRTQQEDSAVYLCASSLIPGALGDIQYFGAGTRLSVL.

CDR3 protein: CASSPPAKGNSPLHF. The CDR3 DNA reads as TGTGCCAGCTCACCACCTGCAAAGGGGAATTCACCCCTCCACTTT. The chain recombines TRBV18 with TRBJ1-6; maybe TRBD1 (5 bases). The CDR3 loop spans 15 amino acids. Germline CDR1 is KGHSH and CDR2 is LQKENI. Trimming took off 0 bases at V and 7 bases at J, with 10 bases between the two ends.